This T cell receptor beta chain appears in the sequencing data of a study of blood T cells in healthy people across ages. It was with a sample-barcoded 5' primer and a J-beta primer mix that a second PCR of about 6 to 12 cycles was run. TCRdb reprocessed the 5' RACE reads with MiXCR, giving one entry per CDR3 protein. The sample consists of 800,000 to 900,000 distinct CDR3 sequences, under 80% of them appearing once. Donors ranged from about 6 to 95 years old and were healthy Caucasians in Russia. Sequencing was performed on blood. This TCR came from a man aged 25 to 45 in good health.

The chain's CDR3 is CASSFGHSYGYTF. DNA for the CDR3: TGTGCCAGTAGTTTTGGACACAGCTATGGCTACACCTTC. The chain recombines TRBV19 with TRBJ1-2, with a possible D match to TRBD1 (5 bases). CDR1 and CDR2 (germline): LNHDA, SQIVND (reference sequence). V was shortened by 5 bases and J by 4 bases, with 11 bases between the two germline ends. CDR3 size: 13 residues.